These 18 T cell receptor beta chains were all obtained from the same sample, sequenced in a study of T cell responses to AZD1222 COVID-19 vaccine. Sequenced by immunoSEQ multiplex PCR; TCRdb stores in-frame clones only, minus some. The data hold 200,000 or so clones, with over 70% observed a single time. The sample here was peripheral blood, taken on day 0 of MenACWY control vaccination. The source of these receptors is an adult in good health.

The V call is TRBV19, the J call TRBJ2-3; 7 nucleotides match TRBD2. This CDR3 region has 15 residues. The V gene's germline CDR1 is LNHDA and CDR2 SQIVND (reference sequence). Trimming removed 4 bases from V and 1 base from J; junction bases left unmatched: 5. CDR3 sequence reads: CASSSGGTGTDTQYF. The CDR3 bases are TGTGCCAGTAGTAGCGGGGGTACCGGCACAGATACGCAGTATTTT.

This chain uses TRBV15 with TRBJ1-2, with D perhaps TRBD1 (5 bases). This CDR3 comprises 14 residues. The V end was cut by 0 bases, the J end by 7 bases, with 12 bases between. Looked up from germline, CDR1 is LNHNV and CDR2 is YYDKDF (reference sequence). Here the CDR3 DNA reads TGTGCCACCAGCAGAGACAGGGTAGGTGGTGGCTACACCTTC. This gives the protein CATSRDRVGGGYTF. The full variable domain, rest sourced from reference TRBV15 and TRBJ1-2, is DAMVIQNPRYQVTQFGKPVTLSCSQTLNHNVMYWYQQKSSQAPKLLFHYYDKDFNNEADTPDNFQSRRPNTSFCFLDIRSPGLGDTAMYLCATSRDRVGGGYTFGSGTRLTVV.

The chain employs TRBV7-6 and TRBJ2-3; D gene unclear. The CDR3 is made up of 15 amino acids. V dropped 0 bases and J dropped 2 bases, with 9 bases sitting between them. The V gene's germline CDR1 is SGHVS and CDR2 FNYEAQ. CDR3 in amino acids: CASSLAGISTDTQYF. The CDR3 DNA reads as TGTGCCAGCAGCTTAGCGGGGATTTCCACAGATACGCAGTATTTT.

This chain connects TRBV30 to TRBJ1-1, with D perhaps TRBD1 (6 bases). The germline V gene encodes CDR1 GTSNPN and CDR2 SVGIG (reference sequence). This CDR3 comprises 13 residues. The V end lost 1 base, the J end lost 1 base, and 7 bases lay between the germline ends. The DNA for the CDR3 is TGTGCCTGGAGTGGACAGGAGAACACTGAAGCTTTCTTT. It translates to CAWSGQENTEAFF.

This clone was detected once. The genes are TRBV7-9 and TRBJ1-3; D remains ambiguous. V lost 5 bases and J lost 7, with 12 bases in between. CDR1 is SEHNR, CDR2 FQNEAQ, per germline (reference sequence). CDR3 length: 13 residues. The CDR3 nucleotides are TGTGCCAGCAGCGTGGCGAGCACGAACACCATATATTTT. Amino acid sequence: CASSVASTNTIYF. The entire variable domain, with the rest obtained from reference TRBV7-9 and TRBJ1-3, is as follows: DTGVSQNPRHKITKRGQNVTFRCDPISEHNRLYWYRQTLGQGPEFLTYFQNEAQLEKSRLLSDRFSAERPKGSFSTLEIQRTEQGDSAMYLCASSVASTNTIYFGEGSWLTVV.

The chain recombines TRBV28 with TRBJ2-7; 9 nucleotides line up with TRBD1. The V and J ends lost 5 bases and 3 bases, in that order; junction bases with no gene match: 5. CDR3 length equals 14 residues. The germline gives CDR1 MDHEN, CDR2 SYDVKM. The CDR3 loop reads CASSTGQGSYEQYF. CDR3 coding DNA: TGTGCCAGCAGTACGGGACAGGGTAGCTACGAGCAGTACTTC.

The chain recombines TRBV5-1 with TRBJ2-3; D gene uncertain. V gave up 0 bases and J gave up 1 base, with 12 bases separating them. Germline CDR1 is SGHRS and CDR2 is YFSETQ. The CDR3 contains 16 residues. CDR3 sequence (DNA): TGCGCCAGCAGCTTGGCTCCAGCGATCCGCACAGATACGCAGTATTTT. Translation gives CASSLAPAIRTDTQYF.

CDR3 region: CASSSGVGPAYEQYF. CDR3 nucleotide sequence: TGTGCCAGCAGCTCGGGCGTGGGGCCCGCCTACGAGCAGTACTTC. The rearrangement uses TRBV7-3 and TRBJ2-7; the D gene is possibly TRBD1 (5 bases). Germline V gene data show CDR1 as SGHTA and CDR2 as FQGTGA. The CDR3 sequence is 15 residues long. V lost 4 bases and J lost 2, with 15 bases in between.

V is TRBV20-1 and J is TRBJ1-2; TRBD1 matches at 9 bases. V lost 3 bases and J lost 2; bases outside the gene matches: 7. The CDR3 is made up of 15 amino acids. Germline loops: CDR1 DFQATT, CDR2 SNEGSKA (reference sequence). The CDR3 coding sequence is TGCAGTGCTAGTCCCGGGACAGGGTACAACTATGGCTACACCTTC. Translating gives CSASPGTGYNYGYTF.

The CDR3 DNA reads TGCGCCAGCAGCTTTGGGACAGGGATCGATGAGCAGTTCTTC. Protein sequence: CASSFGTGIDEQFF. The chain employs TRBV5-1 and TRBJ2-1; TRBD1 agrees at 9 bases. J lost 8 bases, V lost 2 bases, and 5 bases had no gene match. Per germline, CDR1 SGHRS and CDR2 YFSETQ. This CDR3 region has 14 residues. The full variable domain, in which reference TRBV5-1 and TRBJ2-1 provide the parts outside the CDR3, is KAGVTQTPRYLIKTRGQQVTLSCSPISGHRSVSWYQQTPGQGLQFLFEYFSETQRNKGNFPGRFSGRQFSNSRSEMNVSTLELGDSALYLCASSFGTGIDEQFFGPGTRLTVL.

This chain links TRBV5-1 with TRBJ2-7, with 7 bases identical to TRBD1. CDR1 SGHRS and CDR2 YFSETQ come from the germline V gene. The CDR3 contains 17 residues. Losses at the gene ends were 4 bases for V and 0 bases for J; bases not matched to a gene: 13. CDR3 DNA: TGCGCCAGCAGCCCAGCTCCCCGGACAGGTGCCTCCTACGAGCAGTACTTC. Amino acids: CASSPAPRTGASYEQYF.

This chain links TRBV6-1 with TRBJ2-1, with no clear D. V lost 2 bases and J lost 4, with 6 bases in between. CDR3 size: 13 residues. Germline lookup yields CDR1 MNHNS and CDR2 SASEGT. The CDR3 is CASSESVYNEQFF. The CDR3 DNA follows: TGTGCCAGCAGTGAATCTGTATACAATGAGCAGTTCTTC.

The rearrangement links TRBV19 to TRBJ2-5; D remains unclear. The CDR3 length is 11 residues. Germline V lookup: CDR1 LNHDA, CDR2 SQIVND (reference sequence). The V end lost 4 bases, the J end lost 5 bases, and 5 bases lay between the germline ends. CDR3 residues: CASSSFETQYF. The CDR3, as DNA: TGTGCCAGTAGTAGTTTTGAGACCCAGTACTTC.

The genes are TRBV11-2 and TRBJ2-7; TRBD2 is a possible D gene (6 bases). The length of the CDR3 is 16 residues. With 5 bases removed from V and 0 bases from J, the gap between germline ends came to 17 bases. In germline, CDR1 is SGHAT, CDR2 FQNNGV. The CDR3, as DNA: TGTGCCAGCAGCCCACCCCTGGCGGGGCTCTCCTACGAGCAGTACTTC. Encoded protein: CASSPPLAGLSYEQYF.

This sequence joins TRBV28 and TRBJ1-5; D is uncertain. V dropped 4 bases and J dropped 8 bases, with 18 bases sitting between them. Germline CDR1 MDHEN, CDR2 SYDVKM. CDR3 size: 15 residues. The CDR3 here is CASSSPGPLLKPQHF. Written as DNA, the CDR3 is TGTGCCAGCAGTTCCCCGGGCCCCCTTTTGAAGCCCCAGCATTTT.

This clone appeared a single time. The gene calls are TRBV4-1 and TRBJ2-7; 7 bases are a match to TRBD1. The CDR3 contains 14 residues. From germline, CDR1 is MGHRA and CDR2 YSYEKL. V dropped 1 base and J dropped 2; count of bases not matched to a gene: 2. The CDR3, as DNA: TGCGCCAGCAGCCAAGGTCAGGGGGCCTACGAGCAGTACTTC. Translation: CASSQGQGAYEQYF.

Details on this clone: Other DNA sequences in the same sample also yield this CDR3. CDR3 nucleotide sequence: TGTGCCAGTAGTCCCCTGGATCAGCCCCAGCATTTT. Amino acids: CASSPLDQPQHF. This chain uses TRBV19 with TRBJ1-5, with no clear D. CDR3 size: 12 residues. Germline V gene data show CDR1 as LNHDA and CDR2 as SQIVND (reference sequence). Trimming stripped 5 bases from V and 5 bases from J, with 7 bases between.

The chain uses TRBV20-1 and TRBJ2-7; D not certain. The CDR3 runs to 11 residues. Trimming pared 7 bases from V and 3 bases from J, leaving 10 bases between. Germline V lookup: CDR1 DFQATT, CDR2 SNEGSKA (reference sequence). DNA for the CDR3: TGCAGTGTGGGTTCGGGCTACGAGCAGTACTTC. Translation gives CSVGSGYEQYF.